A selection of T cell receptor beta chains follows, all from one sample in a study of blood T cells in healthy people across ages. A single record per CDR3 protein comes from TCRdb applying MiXCR to the 5' RACE reads. The data contain 650,000 to 800,000 distinct CDR3 sequences, 40% to 50% of them singletons. The sample taken for sequencing was blood. The receptors shown here come from a man aged 55-75 years in good health. Each CDR3 is given with its conserved first and last residue. The D gene is left open where the match is weak. The size entry is marked missing in some rows and otherwise reads once, few, many or a size class.

D	size	J	V	CDR3	DNA
-	few	TRBJ2-6	TRBV20-1	CSASNLGHGGSGANVLTF	TGCAGTGCTAGTAATCTTGGACACGGAGGCTCTGGGGCCAACGTCCTGACTTTC
TRBD2	-	TRBJ2-7	TRBV5-1	CASEPGLGQETRYF	TGCGCCAGCGAACCGGGACTAGGGCAAGAGACCCGGTACTTC
-	-	TRBJ2-7	TRBV7-6	CASSLADTSHEQYF	TGTGCCAGCAGCTTAGCGGATACGTCCCACGAGCAGTACTTC
-	-	TRBJ2-7	TRBV6-5	CASSYGQRITDEQYF	TGTGCCAGCAGTTACGGGCAGAGGATCACCGACGAGCAGTACTTC
TRBD1	-	TRBJ1-2	TRBV5-6	CASSTGTGIYYGYIF	TGTGCCAGCAGCACGGGGACAGGAATTTACTATGGCTACATCTTC
TRBD2	-	TRBJ2-1	TRBV7-2	CASSLAFGGGVRRAFF	TGTGCCAGCAGCTTAGCGTTTGGCGGGGGGGTCCGGAGAGCGTTCTTC
-	-	TRBJ2-7	TRBV20-1	CSARVSGNSYEQYF	TGCAGTGCTAGAGTATCGGGGAACTCCTACGAGCAGTACTTC
TRBD2	-	TRBJ2-1	TRBV3-1	CVSSQNAGGFNEQFF	TGTGTCAGCAGCCAAAACGCGGGGGGGTTTAATGAGCAGTTCTTC
-	-	TRBJ2-1	TRBV20-1	CSARPLAGADNEQFF	TGCAGTGCTAGACCTCTTGCGGGGGCGGACAATGAGCAGTTCTTC
-	-	TRBJ1-2	TRBV7-2	CASSLGGAYYTF	TGTGCCAGCAGCTTAGGAGGCGCGTACTACACCTTC
-	few	TRBJ2-6	TRBV29-1	CSVVHRLKSSGANVLTF	TGCAGCGTTGTCCATCGTCTTAAGTCATCTGGGGCCAACGTCCTGACTTTC
TRBD1	-	TRBJ2-4	TRBV11-2	CASIGTGVEQYF	TGTGCCAGCATCGGAACAGGGGTTGAGCAGTACTTC
TRBD2	few	TRBJ2-1	TRBV14	CASSQVAGAYNEQFF	TGTGCCAGCAGCCAAGTAGCGGGGGCCTACAATGAGCAGTTCTTC
-	many	TRBJ2-5	TRBV20-1	CSARDSSDGTQYF	TGCAGTGCTAGAGATTCCAGTGACGGGACCCAGTACTTC
TRBD2	-	TRBJ2-5	TRBV7-8	CASSLLAGAGETQYF	TGTGCCAGCAGCCTTCTAGCGGGGGCGGGAGAGACCCAGTACTTC
-	-	TRBJ2-5	TRBV3-1	CASSQSSSRETQYF	TGTGCCAGCAGCCAATCATCTAGTAGAGAGACCCAGTACTTC
TRBD1	-	TRBJ1-4	TRBV29-1	CSVGGTGGRGNEKLFF	TGCAGCGTTGGCGGGACAGGGGGCAGAGGGAATGAAAAACTGTTTTTT
-	-	TRBJ2-7	TRBV5-1	CASSLELKGEQYF	TGCGCCAGCAGCTTGGAATTAAAAGGCGAGCAGTACTTC
TRBD1	-	TRBJ2-7	TRBV4-1	CASSQGEGQGNQEQYF	TGCGCCAGCAGCCAAGGGGAGGGACAGGGAAATCAAGAGCAGTACTTC
-	-	TRBJ2-1	TRBV7-9	CASSPAKPYNEQFF	TGTGCCAGCAGCCCTGCTAAACCCTACAATGAGCAGTTCTTC
-	once	TRBJ1-2	TRBV5-1	CASSLQGQLYGYTF	TGCGCCAGCAGCTTGCAAGGCCAGCTCTATGGCTACACCTTC
TRBD1	-	TRBJ2-2	TRBV5-1	CASSDPTGATGELFF	TGCGCCAGCAGTGACCCGACAGGGGCGACCGGGGAGCTGTTTTTT
TRBD1	-	TRBJ1-6	TRBV10-3	CAIGTGDVNSPLHF	TGTGCCATAGGGACAGGGGATGTCAACTCACCCCTCCACTTT
-	-	TRBJ2-3	TRBV6-2/TRBV6-3	CASSYSRTGGQSHTQYF	TGTGCCAGCAGTTACTCCCGGACGGGGGGCCAATCCCATACGCAGTATTTT
TRBD1	-	TRBJ2-3	TRBV5-1	CASSGTARNTQYF	TGCGCCAGCAGCGGGACAGCTAGAAATACGCAGTATTTT
TRBD1	-	TRBJ1-5	TRBV5-6	CASSLGQEYQPQHF	TGTGCCAGCAGCTTAGGACAGGAATATCAGCCCCAGCATTTT
TRBD1	-	TRBJ2-5	TRBV5-1	CASRRYGQGIGETQYF	TGCGCCAGCAGGCGGTACGGACAGGGAATTGGAGAGACCCAGTACTTC
-	few	TRBJ1-6	TRBV25-1	CASSATSESSYNSPLHF	TGTGCCAGCAGTGCCACCTCGGAAAGCTCCTATAATTCACCCCTCCACTTT
-	few	TRBJ2-7	TRBV6-2/TRBV6-3	CASSDRLYEQYF	TGTGCCAGCAGTGACAGACTATACGAGCAGTACTTC
-	few	TRBJ1-1	TRBV9	CASSVGRVNTEAFF	TGTGCCAGCAGCGTAGGTCGCGTGAACACTGAAGCTTTCTTT
TRBD1	few	TRBJ2-2	TRBV7-2	CASSLARTGMGELFF	TGTGCCAGCAGCTTGGCCAGGACAGGGATGGGGGAGCTGTTTTTT
TRBD2	few	TRBJ2-5	TRBV4-3	CASSPRAGGPWETQYF	TGCGCCAGCAGCCCGCGAGCGGGGGGGCCTTGGGAGACCCAGTACTTC
-	-	TRBJ2-3	TRBV19	CASSGGGGRADTQYF	TGTGCCAGTAGTGGGGGCGGGGGTCGCGCAGATACGCAGTATTTT
TRBD1	-	TRBJ2-3	TRBV12-5	CASGRDSHTDTQYF	TGTGCTAGTGGCCGGGACAGCCACACAGATACGCAGTATTTT
-	-	TRBJ2-5	TRBV28	CASSLLGPGNEQYF	TGTGCCAGCAGTTTGTTAGGACCGGGCAATGAGCAGTACTTC
-	-	TRBJ2-3	TRBV30	CAWSVGRIQTDTQYF	TGTGCCTGGAGTGTAGGCAGGATCCAGACCGATACGCAGTATTTT
-	-	TRBJ1-2	TRBV20-1	CSAPPGGGGYGYTF	TGCAGTGCTCCCCCGGGGGGCGGTGGGTATGGCTACACCTTC
-	-	TRBJ1-5	TRBV6-5	CASSSGAYDQPQHF	TGTGCCAGCAGTTCAGGGGCCTACGATCAGCCCCAGCATTTT
-	-	TRBJ2-5	TRBV5-8	CASSSRGAVNQETQYF	TGTGCCAGCAGCTCCCGGGGGGCCGTAAACCAAGAGACCCAGTACTTC
-	few	TRBJ2-1	TRBV7-2	CASSLKVPNSYNEQFF	TGTGCCAGCAGCTTAAAGGTCCCCAACTCCTACAATGAGCAGTTCTTC
-	many	TRBJ2-3	TRBV12-3/TRBV12-4	CASSDTDTQYF	TGTGCCAGCAGTGACACAGATACGCAGTATTTT
-	few	TRBJ2-5	TRBV7-2	CASSTRGAKTETQYF	TGTGCCAGCAGCACCCGGGGGGCCAAGACGGAGACCCAGTACTTC
-	-	TRBJ1-4	TRBV7-6	CASSLDGILGQEKLFF	TGTGCCAGCAGCTTAGATGGGATCCTGGGGCAGGAAAAACTGTTTTTT
-	-	TRBJ2-3	TRBV7-9	CASSYPGRSDTQYF	TGTGCCAGCAGCTACCCAGGGAGATCAGATACGCAGTATTTT
-	few	TRBJ2-7	TRBV28	CASSPPLGSYEQYF	TGTGCCAGCAGTCCCCCGTTGGGATCCTACGAGCAGTACTTC
TRBD2	few	TRBJ2-1	TRBV9	CASSPYLTKSGGGQFF	TGTGCCAGCAGCCCATACTTAACCAAAAGTGGGGGGGGGCAGTTCTTC
-	-	TRBJ1-4	TRBV20-1	CSATLVGVNEKLFF	TGCAGTGCGACTCTGGTGGGGGTTAATGAAAAACTGTTTTTT
-	-	TRBJ2-1	TRBV27	CASGDNSPGGDEQFF	TGTGCCAGCGGTGACAATTCCCCTGGTGGGGATGAGCAGTTCTTC
TRBD2	few	TRBJ2-5	TRBV5-6	CASRLTSGDQETQYF	TGTGCCAGCAGACTTACTAGCGGGGATCAAGAGACCCAGTACTTC
TRBD1	few	TRBJ2-5	TRBV12-3/TRBV12-4	CASSEPGTGFQETQYF	TGTGCCAGCAGTGAACCCGGGACAGGGTTCCAAGAGACCCAGTACTTC
TRBD2	-	TRBJ2-3	TRBV7-9	CASSTSGGHTDTQYF	TGTGCCAGCAGCACTAGCGGGGGCCACACAGATACGCAGTATTTT
TRBD2	-	TRBJ2-3	TRBV6-6	CASRGPGGFTDTQYF	TGTGCCAGCAGGGGTCCGGGGGGTTTCACAGATACGCAGTATTTT
-	-	TRBJ1-2	TRBV10-3	CAISEMGYGYTF	TGTGCCATCAGTGAGATGGGCTATGGCTACACCTTC
-	-	TRBJ2-5	TRBV5-1	CASSFLGHTRETQYF	TGCGCCAGCAGCTTCCTGGGGCACACGCGGGAGACCCAGTACTTC
-	few	TRBJ2-6	TRBV7-2	CASSFSRYSGANVLTF	TGTGCCAGCAGTTTTTCACGCTACTCTGGGGCCAACGTCCTGACTTTC
TRBD2	-	TRBJ2-5	TRBV4-3	CASSQGGLAGGQGETQYF	TGCGCCAGCAGCCAAGGGGGACTAGCGGGGGGTCAAGGAGAGACCCAGTACTTC